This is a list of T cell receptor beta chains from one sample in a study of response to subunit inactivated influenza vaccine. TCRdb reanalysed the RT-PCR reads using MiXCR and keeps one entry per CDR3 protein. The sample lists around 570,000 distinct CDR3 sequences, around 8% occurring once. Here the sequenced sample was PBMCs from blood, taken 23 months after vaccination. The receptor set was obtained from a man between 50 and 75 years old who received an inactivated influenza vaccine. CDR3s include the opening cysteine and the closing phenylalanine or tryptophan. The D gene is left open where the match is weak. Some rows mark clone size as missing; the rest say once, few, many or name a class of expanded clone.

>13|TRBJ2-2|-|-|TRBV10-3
TGTGCCATCAGTAGAACGAACACCGGGGAGCTGTTTTTT
CAISRTNTGELFF
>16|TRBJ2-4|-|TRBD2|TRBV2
TGTGCCAGCAGGCTTGAGGGAGGGCCGTCTAAAAACATTCAGTACTTC
CASRLEGGPSKNIQYF
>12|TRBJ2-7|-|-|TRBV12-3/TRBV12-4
TGTGCCAGCAGCCCCTCAAGGAACGAGCAGTACTTC
CASSPSRNEQYF
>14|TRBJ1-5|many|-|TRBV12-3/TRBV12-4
TGTGCCAGCAGCGCTGGGACAAAAGATCAGCCCCAGCATTTT
CASSAGTKDQPQHF
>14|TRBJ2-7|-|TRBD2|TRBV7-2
TGTGCCAGCAGCACGGGACTAGCGGGAGGCGAGCCGTACTTC
CASSTGLAGGEPYF
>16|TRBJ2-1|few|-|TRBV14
TGTGCCAGCAGCTTGGTGTGGGGGGTTCCCTACAATGAGCAGTTCTTC
CASSLVWGVPYNEQFF
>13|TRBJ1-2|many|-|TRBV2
TGTGCCAGCAGTTACAGGCAAAGCTATGGCTACACCTTC
CASSYRQSYGYTF
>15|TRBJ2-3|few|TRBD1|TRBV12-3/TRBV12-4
TGTGCCAGCAGTCCCTCAGGGGGCGCGCCAGATACGCAGTATTTT
CASSPSGGAPDTQYF
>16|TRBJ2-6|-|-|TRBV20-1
TGCAGTGCTAGTTTGGCCTCCCAATCTGGGGCCAACGTCCTGACTTTC
CSASLASQSGANVLTF
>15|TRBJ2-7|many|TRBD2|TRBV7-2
TGTGCCAGCAGCTACTTTGGACTAGCGTCTTACGAGCAGTACTTC
CASSYFGLASYEQYF
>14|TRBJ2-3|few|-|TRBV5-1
TGCGCCAGCAGCCCGGAGAGGAGCACAGATACGCAGTATTTT
CASSPERSTDTQYF
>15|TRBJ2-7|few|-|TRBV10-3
TGTGCCATCAGTGAGTCACAGGCCCAATCCTACGAGCAGTACTTC
CAISESQAQSYEQYF
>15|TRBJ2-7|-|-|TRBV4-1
TGCGCCAGCAGCCAAGACCTCCCGAGGTCCTACGAGCAGTACTTC
CASSQDLPRSYEQYF
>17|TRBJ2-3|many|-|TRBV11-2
TGTGCCAGCAGCTTAGATCCGGGCTTGTTAAGGACAGATACGCAGTATTTT
CASSLDPGLLRTDTQYF
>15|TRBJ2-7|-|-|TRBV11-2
TGTGCCAGCAGCTTAGATGGTTTGAGCTCCTACGAGCAGTACTTC
CASSLDGLSSYEQYF
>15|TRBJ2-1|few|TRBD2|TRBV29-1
TGCAGCGCCTTCCTACCGGGACTAGCCTACAATGAGCAGTTCTTC
CSAFLPGLAYNEQFF
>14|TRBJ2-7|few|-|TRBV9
TGTGCCAGCAGCGTAGGTAGCTCCGCCTACGAGCAGTACTTC
CASSVGSSAYEQYF
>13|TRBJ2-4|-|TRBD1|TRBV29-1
TGCAGCGTTCAAAAGACAGGGGACACCATTCAGTACTTC
CSVQKTGDTIQYF
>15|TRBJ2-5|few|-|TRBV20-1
TGCAGTGCTAGAGAGCCGGGACGACGGATGGAGACCCAGTACTTC
CSAREPGRRMETQYF
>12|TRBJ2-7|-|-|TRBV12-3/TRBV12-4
TGTGCCAGCAGTTTAGGACAGTCCGAGCAGTACTTC
CASSLGQSEQYF
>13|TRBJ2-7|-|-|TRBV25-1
TGTGCCAGCAGTGGAACCAGGTTCTACGAGCAGTACTTC
CASSGTRFYEQYF
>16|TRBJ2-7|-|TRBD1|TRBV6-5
TGTGCCAGCAGTTACTTAAAGGGACAGGGGACACCCGAGCAGTACTTC
CASSYLKGQGTPEQYF
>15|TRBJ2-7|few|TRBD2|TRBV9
TGTGCCAGCAGCGTAGATGCGGGAGTCACCTACGAGCAGTACTTC
CASSVDAGVTYEQYF
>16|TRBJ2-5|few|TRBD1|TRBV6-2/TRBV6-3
TGTGCCAGCCATGGACAGGAGTACCCCGTAGTGGAGACCCAGTACTTC
CASHGQEYPVVETQYF
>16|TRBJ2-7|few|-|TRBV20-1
TGCTGTGCCATACATCCAGGGGCCTTAAGCTCCTACGAGCAGTACTTC
CCAIHPGALSSYEQYF
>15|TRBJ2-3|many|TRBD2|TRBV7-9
TGTGCCAGCAGCTCTCTAGCGGGACGCACAGATACGCAGTATTTT
CASSSLAGRTDTQYF
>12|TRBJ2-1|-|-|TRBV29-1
TGCAGCGCCCTACTAGGATACAATGAGCAGTTCTTC
CSALLGYNEQFF
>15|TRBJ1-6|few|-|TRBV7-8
TGTGCCAGCAGCACCCTCGGGTGGGGGAATTCACCCCTCCACTTT
CASSTLGWGNSPLHF
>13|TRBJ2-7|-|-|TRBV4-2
TGTGCCAGCAGCCCGAACAGGGAGTACGAGCAGTACTTC
CASSPNREYEQYF
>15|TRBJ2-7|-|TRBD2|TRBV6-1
TGTGCCAGCAGTGACAAGACTAGCGGGATGGGCGAGCAGTACTTC
CASSDKTSGMGEQYF
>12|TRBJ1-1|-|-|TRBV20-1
TGCAGTGCAACGGCACAGGGCTTTGAAGCTTTCTTT
CSATAQGFEAFF
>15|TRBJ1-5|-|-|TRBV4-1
TGCGCCAGCAGCCAAGGGAACCTGGGAAATCAGCCCCAGCATTTT
CASSQGNLGNQPQHF
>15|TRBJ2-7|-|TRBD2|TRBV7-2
TGTGCCAGCAGCTTAGGGGCGCTAGCGGGATACGAGCAGTACTTC
CASSLGALAGYEQYF
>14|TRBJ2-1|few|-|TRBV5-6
TGTGCCAGCAGCTTGGGCAGCCTCTACAATGAGCAGTTCTTC
CASSLGSLYNEQFF
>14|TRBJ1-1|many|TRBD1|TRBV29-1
TGCAGCGTTGTACAGGGGACCTCGAACACTGAAGCTTTCTTT
CSVVQGTSNTEAFF
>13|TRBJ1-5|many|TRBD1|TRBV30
TGTGCCTGGACAGGGGGTGGCAATCAGCCCCAGCATTTT
CAWTGGGNQPQHF
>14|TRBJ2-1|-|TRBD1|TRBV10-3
TGTGCCATCAAAGGACAGGGGGCAGGGAATGAGCAGTTCTTC
CAIKGQGAGNEQFF
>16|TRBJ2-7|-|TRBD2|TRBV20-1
TGCAGTGCTAGAGAATGGCCGGGACTAGCGGGTCATGAGCAGTACTTC
CSAREWPGLAGHEQYF
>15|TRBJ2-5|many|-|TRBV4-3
TGCGCCAGCAGCCAAGAACTGGCGGGTGGAGAGACCCAGTACTTC
CASSQELAGGETQYF
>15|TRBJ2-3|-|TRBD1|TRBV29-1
TGCAGCGTTACCCTGGACAGGGGCTATTCAGATACGCAGTATTTT
CSVTLDRGYSDTQYF
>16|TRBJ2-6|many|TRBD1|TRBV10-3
TGTGCCATCAGTGGGACAGGGTCCTCTGGGGCCAACGTCCTGACTTTC
CAISGTGSSGANVLTF
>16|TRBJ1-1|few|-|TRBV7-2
TGTGCCAGCAGCTTAGAGCGAGGGAAGGTGAACACTGAAGCTTTCTTT
CASSLERGKVNTEAFF
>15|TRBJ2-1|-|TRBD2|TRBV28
TGTGCCAGCAGTTTGAGCGGGAGAAATTTGGGGGAGCAGTTCTTC
CASSLSGRNLGEQFF
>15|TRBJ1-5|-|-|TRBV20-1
TGCAGTGCTAGTCGGGGGGGCTCTAGCAATCAGCCCCAGCATTTT
CSASRGGSSNQPQHF
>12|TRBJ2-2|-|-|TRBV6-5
TGTGCCAGCAGTTACCGGAGCGGGGAGCTGTTTTTT
CASSYRSGELFF
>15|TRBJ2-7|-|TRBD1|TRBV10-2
TGCGCCAGCAGTGAAGGCCCAGGGGGCTCGGACGAGCAGTACTTC
CASSEGPGGSDEQYF
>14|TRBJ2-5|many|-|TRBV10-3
TGTGCCATCCAGGCGGACCAGGGAGGAGAGACCCAGTACTTC
CAIQADQGGETQYF
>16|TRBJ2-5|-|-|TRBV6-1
TGTGCCAGCAGTGAACGGCTAGCGAGGACCCCGGAGACCCAGTACTTC
CASSERLARTPETQYF
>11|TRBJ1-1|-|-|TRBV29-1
TGCAGCGTTGAAGATTATACTGAAGCTTTTTTT
CSVEDYTEAFF
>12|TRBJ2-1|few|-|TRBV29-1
TGCAGCGTTGAAGTGGGGGCGAGTGAGCAGTTCTTC
CSVEVGASEQFF
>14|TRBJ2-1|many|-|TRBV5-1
TGCGCCAGCAGCTTGCGGGAAAGGTACAATGAGCAGTTCTTC
CASSLRERYNEQFF
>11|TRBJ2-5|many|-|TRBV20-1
TGCAGTGCCGAGCATAAAGAGACCCAGTACTTC
CSAEHKETQYF
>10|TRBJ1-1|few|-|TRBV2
TGTGCCAGCGTCGGAGCTGAAGCTTTCTTT
CASVGAEAFF
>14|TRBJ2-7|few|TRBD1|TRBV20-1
TGCAGCGGAAGTGGGACAGGCCTAGGCTACGAGCAGTACTTC
CSGSGTGLGYEQYF
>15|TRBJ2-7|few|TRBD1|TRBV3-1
TGTGCCAGCAGCCAAGTCCAGACAGGGTCCTACGAGCAGTACTTC
CASSQVQTGSYEQYF
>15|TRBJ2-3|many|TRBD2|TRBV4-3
TGCGCCAGCAGCCAAGCTGGGGGAGGGCCAGCTACGCAGTATTTT
CASSQAGGGPATQYF